This paragraph covers one T cell receptor beta chain sequence. This CDR3 has 19 residues. Resolution of symptoms, clearance, or two negative PCRs was present in recovered Cohort 3 donors. Sequenced by immunoSEQ multiplex PCR; TCRdb stores in-frame clones only, minus some. The table includes about 190,000 clones, about 88% detected once. The data belong to a study of blood T cell repertoires in COVID-19. The sample taken for sequencing was PBMCs or T cells enriched from blood (not recorded which). The chain recombines TRBV12-2 with TRBJ2-5; TRBD2, the table's D call, was not compared with the DNA. TRBV12-2 corresponds to a pseudogene. This TCR derives from a woman aged 25 to 45 who had recovered from COVID-19. Here the CDR3 DNA reads TGTGCAAGTCGCTTAGCCCGGCCCCTGGGAGCGGGAGCTAAAGAGACCCAGTACTTC. Protein: CASRLARPLGAGAKETQYF.